This T cell receptor (beta chain) was recorded in a study of T cells after yellow fever vaccination. In this sample, this clonotype turned up many times. The study made its TCR cDNA through 5'RACE template switching. That step introduced a universal primer site along with UMIs. TCRdb re-derived calls from the 5' RACE reads in MiXCR, one entry per CDR3 protein. This table has about 300,000 distinct CDR3 sequences, 8.5% to 10% appearing once. The sequencing here drew on CD4+ T cells sorted from PBMCs, taken 5 days after the yellow fever booster vaccination. The TCR was taken from a young man who received the YFV17D yellow fever vaccine.

DNA of the CDR3: TGTGCCAGCAGTTATATCCACGATACGCAGTATTTT. Translated, it gives CASSYIHDTQYF. The chain employs TRBV6-2 or TRBV6-3 and TRBJ2-3; D uncertain. Germline CDR1 MNHEY, CDR2 SVGEGT. The CDR3 sequence is 12 residues long. V was pared by 3 bases and J by 6 bases, with 7 bases between.